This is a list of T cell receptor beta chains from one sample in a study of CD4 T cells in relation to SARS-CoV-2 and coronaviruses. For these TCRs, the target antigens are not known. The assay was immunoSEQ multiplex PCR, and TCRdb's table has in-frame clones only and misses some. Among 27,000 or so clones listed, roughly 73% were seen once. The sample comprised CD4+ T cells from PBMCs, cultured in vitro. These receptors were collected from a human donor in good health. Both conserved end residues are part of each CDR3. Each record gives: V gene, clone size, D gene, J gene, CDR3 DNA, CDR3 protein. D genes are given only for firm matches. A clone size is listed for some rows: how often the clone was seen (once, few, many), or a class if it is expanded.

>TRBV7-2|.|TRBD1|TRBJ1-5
TGTGCCAGCAGCTTAAGGGGGCAGGGACGGGTAGGCAATCAGCCCCAGCATTTT
CASSLRGQGRVGNQPQHF
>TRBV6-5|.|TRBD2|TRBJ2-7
TGTGCCAGCAGTCGACTAGCGGGGAGCTACGAGCAGTACTTC
CASSRLAGSYEQYF
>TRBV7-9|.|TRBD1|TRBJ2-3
TGTGCCAGCAGCTCCTACAGGGGTAGCACAGATACGCAGTATTTT
CASSSYRGSTDTQYF
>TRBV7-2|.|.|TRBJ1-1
TGTGCCAGCAGCACACAGGTGAACACTGAAGCTTTCTTT
CASSTQVNTEAFF
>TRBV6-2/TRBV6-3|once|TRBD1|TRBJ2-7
TGTGCCAGCAGTGCACAGGGGCACGAGCAGTACTTC
CASSAQGHEQYF
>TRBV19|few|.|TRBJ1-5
TGTGCCAGTACCTTGAACGGGGATCAGCCCCAGCATTTT
CASTLNGDQPQHF
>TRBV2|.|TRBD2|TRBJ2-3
TGTGCCAGCAGTGGGGGACTAGTGAGGACAGATACGCAGTATTTT
CASSGGLVRTDTQYF
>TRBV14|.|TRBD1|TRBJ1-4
TGTGCCAGCAGCCAAGATAGTTGGGGCCGCGGGACAGGGGTCGAAAAACTGTTTTTT
CASSQDSWGRGTGVEKLFF
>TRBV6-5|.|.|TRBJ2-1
TGTGCCAGCAGCCAGGCTTCCCCCTACAATGAGCAGTTCTTC
CASSQASPYNEQFF
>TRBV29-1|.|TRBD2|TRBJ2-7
TGCAGCGTGGGCCCTAGCGGTTCCTACGAGCAGTACTTC
CSVGPSGSYEQYF
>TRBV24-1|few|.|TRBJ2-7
TGTGCCAGGAGGATACGACAGGCAACCTACGAGCAGTACTTC
CARRIRQATYEQYF
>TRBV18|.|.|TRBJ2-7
TGTGCCAGCTCCCCACCCAGGGTTATGGGGGAGCAGTACTTC
CASSPPRVMGEQYF
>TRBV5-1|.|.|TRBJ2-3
TGCGCCAGCAGCGACGGGACCCCCCCCTTCGGTACGCAGTATTTT
CASSDGTPPFGTQYF
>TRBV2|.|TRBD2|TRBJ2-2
TGTGCCTGCCAGCGGAGCGGGGGCACCGGGGAGCTGTTTTTT
CACQRSGGTGELFF
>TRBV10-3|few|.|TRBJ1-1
TGTGCCATCAGAAGGGGGGGGGATACTGAAGCTTTCTTT
CAIRRGGDTEAFF
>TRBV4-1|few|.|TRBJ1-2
TGCGCCAGCAGCCAAGTAGCAGGGCTGCACTATGGCTACACCTTC
CASSQVAGLHYGYTF
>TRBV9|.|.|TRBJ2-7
TGTGCCAGCAGCGTAGACGGGTTCTCCATCTACGAGCAGTACTTC
CASSVDGFSIYEQYF
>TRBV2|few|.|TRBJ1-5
TGTGCCAGCAGCCTAAACTCGGATCAGCCCCAGCATTTT
CASSLNSDQPQHF
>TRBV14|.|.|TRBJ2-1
TGTGCCAGCAGCCAAAGTGGCCCCTACAATGAGCAGTTCTTC
CASSQSGPYNEQFF
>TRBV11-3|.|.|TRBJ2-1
TGTGCCAGCAGCCTCCGGGACCAGCCCTACAATGAGCAGTTCTTC
CASSLRDQPYNEQFF
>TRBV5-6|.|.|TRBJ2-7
TGTGCCAGCAGCTCTAGGACAGTCAACAACTACGAGCAGTACTTC
CASSSRTVNNYEQYF
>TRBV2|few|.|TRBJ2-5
TGTGCCAGCAGTGAAACTCGGGTTCGCCAAGAGACCCAGTACTTC
CASSETRVRQETQYF
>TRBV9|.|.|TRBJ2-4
TGTGCCAGTCTACCCTCTCTAGCAGACATTCAGTACTTC
CASLPSLADIQYF
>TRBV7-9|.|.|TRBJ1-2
TGTGCCAGCAGCTCCGCCTTGATCTATGGCTACACCTTC
CASSSALIYGYTF
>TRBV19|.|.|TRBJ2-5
TGTGCCAGTAGACGGACAGTTGGAGAGACCCAGTACTTC
CASRRTVGETQYF
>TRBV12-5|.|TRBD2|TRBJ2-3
TGTGCTAGTGGAACTGTTTTCCTAGCGGGCGATACGCAGTATTTT
CASGTVFLAGDTQYF
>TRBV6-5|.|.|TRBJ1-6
TGTGCCAGCAGTTACTCGGGCGGGGGCAGGAATTCACCCCTCCACTTT
CASSYSGGGRNSPLHF
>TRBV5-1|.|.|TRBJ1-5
TGCGCCAGCAGCTACGGAGGGGCGGGTGGTGATCAGCCCCAGCATTTT
CASSYGGAGGDQPQHF
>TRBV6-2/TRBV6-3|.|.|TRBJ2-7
TGTGCCAGCAGTTACGGCTCCCGGGTCGAGCAGTACTTC
CASSYGSRVEQYF